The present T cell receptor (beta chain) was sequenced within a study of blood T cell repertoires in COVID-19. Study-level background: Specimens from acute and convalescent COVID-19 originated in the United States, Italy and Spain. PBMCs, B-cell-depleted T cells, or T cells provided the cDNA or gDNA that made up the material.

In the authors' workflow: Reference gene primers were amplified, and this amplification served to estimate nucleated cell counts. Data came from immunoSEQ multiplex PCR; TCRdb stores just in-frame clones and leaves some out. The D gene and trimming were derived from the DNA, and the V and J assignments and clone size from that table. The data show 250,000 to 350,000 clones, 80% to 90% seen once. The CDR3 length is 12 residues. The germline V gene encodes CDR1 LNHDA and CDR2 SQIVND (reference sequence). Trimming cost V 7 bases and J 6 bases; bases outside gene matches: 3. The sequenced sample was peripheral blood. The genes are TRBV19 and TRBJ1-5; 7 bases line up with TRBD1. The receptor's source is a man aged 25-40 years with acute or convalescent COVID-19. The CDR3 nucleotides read TGTGCCAGTAAGCAGGGGGTTCAGCCCCAGCATTTT. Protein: CASKQGVQPQHF.